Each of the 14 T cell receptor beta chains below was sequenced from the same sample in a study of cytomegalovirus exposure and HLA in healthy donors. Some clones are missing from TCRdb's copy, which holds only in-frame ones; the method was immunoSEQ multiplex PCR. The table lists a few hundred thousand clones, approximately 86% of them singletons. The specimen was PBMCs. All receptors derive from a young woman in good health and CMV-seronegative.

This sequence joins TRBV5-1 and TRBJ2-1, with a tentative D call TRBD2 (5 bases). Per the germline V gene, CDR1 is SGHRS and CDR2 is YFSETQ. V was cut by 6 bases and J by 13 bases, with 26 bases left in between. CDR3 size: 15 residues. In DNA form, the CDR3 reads TGCGCCAGCACTCGCTCCCCGGAGGCCCGTAGTCCCCAGTTCTTC. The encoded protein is CASTRSPEARSPQFF.

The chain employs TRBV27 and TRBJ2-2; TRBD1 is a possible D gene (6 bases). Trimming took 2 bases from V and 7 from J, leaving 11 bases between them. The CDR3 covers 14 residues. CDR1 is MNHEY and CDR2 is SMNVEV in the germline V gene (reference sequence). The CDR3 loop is CASSLLGADGELFF. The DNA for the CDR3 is TGTGCCAGCAGTTTACTGGGGGCGGACGGGGAGCTGTTTTTT.

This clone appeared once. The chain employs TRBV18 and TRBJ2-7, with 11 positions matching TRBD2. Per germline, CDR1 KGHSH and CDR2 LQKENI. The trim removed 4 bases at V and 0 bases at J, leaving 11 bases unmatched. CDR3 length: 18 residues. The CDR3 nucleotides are TGTGCCAGCTCACTGAAGCCTAGCGGGAGGATCAGCTCCTACGAGCAGTACTTC. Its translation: CASSLKPSGRISSYEQYF. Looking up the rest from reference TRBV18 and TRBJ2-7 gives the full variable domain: NAGVMQNPRHLVRRRGQEARLRCSPMKGHSHVYWYRQLPEEGLKFMVYLQKENIIDESGMPKERFSAEFPKEGPSILRIQQVVRGDSAAYFCASSLKPSGRISSYEQYFGPGTRLTVT.

Here the CDR3 reads CSVERPGASYEQYF. The CDR3 DNA reads as TGCAGCGTTGAAAGGCCAGGCGCCTCCTACGAGCAGTACTTC. The genes are TRBV29-1 and TRBJ2-7; D remains unclear. CDR1 is SQVTM, CDR2 ANQGSEA, per germline. Deletions cut 2 bases from V and 0 bases from J, with 11 bases between. The CDR3 consists of 14 residues.

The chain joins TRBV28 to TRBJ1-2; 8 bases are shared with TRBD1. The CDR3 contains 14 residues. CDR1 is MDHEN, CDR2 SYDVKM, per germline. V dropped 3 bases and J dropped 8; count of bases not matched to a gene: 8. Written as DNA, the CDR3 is TGTGCCAGCAGTTTTGTGGACAGGGACACCGGCTACACCTTC. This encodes CASSFVDRDTGYTF.

The CDR3 loop reads CASTTPMGEDEQFF. The CDR3 DNA sequence: TGTGCCAGCACAACACCCATGGGAGAGGATGAGCAGTTCTTC. The gene calls are TRBV7-9 and TRBJ2-1; D may be TRBD2 (5 bases). Between the trimmed V and J ends, which lost 7 bases and 8 bases, there was a span of 18 bases. Germline V gene sequence: CDR1 SEHNR, CDR2 FQNEAQ (reference sequence). CDR3 length: 14 residues.

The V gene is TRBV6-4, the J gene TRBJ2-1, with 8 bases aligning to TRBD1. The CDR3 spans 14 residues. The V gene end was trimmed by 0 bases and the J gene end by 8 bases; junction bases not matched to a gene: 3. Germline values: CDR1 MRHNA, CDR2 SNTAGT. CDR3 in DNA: TGTGCCAGCAGTGACTCGGACAGGGCCTATGAGCAGTTCTTC. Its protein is CASSDSDRAYEQFF.

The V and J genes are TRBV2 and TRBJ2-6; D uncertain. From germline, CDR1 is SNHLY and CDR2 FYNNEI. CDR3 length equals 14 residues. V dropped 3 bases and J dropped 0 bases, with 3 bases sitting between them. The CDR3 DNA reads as TGTGCCAGCAGTGACATCTCTGGGGCCAACGTCCTGACTTTC. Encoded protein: CASSDISGANVLTF.

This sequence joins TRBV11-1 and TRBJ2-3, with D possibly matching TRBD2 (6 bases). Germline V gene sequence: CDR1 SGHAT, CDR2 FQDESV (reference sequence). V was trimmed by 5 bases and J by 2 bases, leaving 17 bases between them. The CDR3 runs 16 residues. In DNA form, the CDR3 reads TGTGCCAGCAGCCCTGGAACGGGAGTTGACACAGATACGCAGTATTTT. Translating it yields CASSPGTGVDTDTQYF.

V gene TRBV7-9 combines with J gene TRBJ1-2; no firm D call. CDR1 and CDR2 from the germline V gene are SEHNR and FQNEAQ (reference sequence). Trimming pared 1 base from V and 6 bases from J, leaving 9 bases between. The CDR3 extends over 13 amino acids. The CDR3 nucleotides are TGTGCCAGCAGCTTAGTGGCCGATCATGGCTACACCTTC. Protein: CASSLVADHGYTF.

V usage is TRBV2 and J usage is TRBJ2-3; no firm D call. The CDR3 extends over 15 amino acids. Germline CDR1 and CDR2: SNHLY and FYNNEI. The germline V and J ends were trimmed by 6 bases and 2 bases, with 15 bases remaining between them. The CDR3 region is CASSVEATPTDTQYF. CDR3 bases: TGTGCCAGCAGCGTAGAAGCGACTCCCACAGATACGCAGTATTTT.

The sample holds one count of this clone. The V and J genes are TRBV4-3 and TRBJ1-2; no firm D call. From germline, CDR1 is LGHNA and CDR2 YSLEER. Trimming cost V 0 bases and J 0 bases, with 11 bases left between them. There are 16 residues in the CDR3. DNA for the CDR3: TGCGCCAGCAGCCAAGATAGGAATCTAGCTAACTATGGCTACACCTTC. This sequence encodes CASSQDRNLANYGYTF.

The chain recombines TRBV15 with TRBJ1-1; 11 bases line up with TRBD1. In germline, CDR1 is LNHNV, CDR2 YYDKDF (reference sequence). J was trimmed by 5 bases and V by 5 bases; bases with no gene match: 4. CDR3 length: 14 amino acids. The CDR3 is CATSQDRGQTEAFF. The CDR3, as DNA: TGTGCCACCAGCCAGGACAGGGGGCAAACTGAAGCTTTCTTT.

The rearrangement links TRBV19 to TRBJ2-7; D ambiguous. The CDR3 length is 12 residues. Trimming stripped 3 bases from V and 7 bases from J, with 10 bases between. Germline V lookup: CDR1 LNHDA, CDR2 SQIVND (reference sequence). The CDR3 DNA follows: TGTGCCAGTAGTATGAGACCGGAGGAGCAGTACTTC. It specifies CASSMRPEEQYF. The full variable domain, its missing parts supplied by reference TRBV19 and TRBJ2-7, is DGGITQSPKYLFRKEGQNVTLSCEQNLNHDAMYWYRQDPGQGLRLIYYSQIVNDFQKGDIAEGYSVSREKKESFPLTVTSAQKNPTAFYLCASSMRPEEQYFGPGTRLTVT.